This T cell receptor (beta chain) was captured by sequencing in a study of vaccination effects on CD4 cells after COVID-19. Background on the study: There were a few convalescent patients sampled both early and late after vaccination.

Viral peptide pools were used in the ViraFEST assay to expand antigen-specific CD4+ T cells, and sequencing came afterward. At the end of less than 12 days of culture, CD4+ T cells were isolated. Confirmation by PCR established that the person had SARS-CoV-2 infection between March and December 2020. Each participant was administered two doses of either the BNT162b2 or the mRNA-1273 vaccine. Half the medium was swapped for IL-2 medium on days 3 and 7. About this clone: Its antigen remains unknown.

General study points: New vaccine-induced clones dominated convalescents' post-vaccine spike-reactive clones. The study got few convalescent patients and did not collect any early post-infection timepoints.

Trimming at V came to 2 bases and at J to 6 bases, leaving 9 bases not matched to a gene. Germline lookup yields CDR1 KGHSH and CDR2 LQKENI. The CDR3 sequence is 15 residues long. The assay was immunoSEQ multiplex PCR, and TCRdb's table has in-frame clones only and misses some. The table includes approximately 15,000 clones, 65% to 80% detected once. The clonotype originates from a human donor who had a prior SARS-CoV-2 infection. Material: CD4+ T cells from PBMCs cultured with HCoV-NL63 spike peptides, obtained after COVID-19 vaccination. The V call is TRBV18, the J call TRBJ2-7; 8 positions agree with TRBD1. The CDR3 bases are TGTGCCAGCTCACCATCCCCGGACAGGGTGTCCGAGCAGTACTTC. Translation gives CASSPSPDRVSEQYF.